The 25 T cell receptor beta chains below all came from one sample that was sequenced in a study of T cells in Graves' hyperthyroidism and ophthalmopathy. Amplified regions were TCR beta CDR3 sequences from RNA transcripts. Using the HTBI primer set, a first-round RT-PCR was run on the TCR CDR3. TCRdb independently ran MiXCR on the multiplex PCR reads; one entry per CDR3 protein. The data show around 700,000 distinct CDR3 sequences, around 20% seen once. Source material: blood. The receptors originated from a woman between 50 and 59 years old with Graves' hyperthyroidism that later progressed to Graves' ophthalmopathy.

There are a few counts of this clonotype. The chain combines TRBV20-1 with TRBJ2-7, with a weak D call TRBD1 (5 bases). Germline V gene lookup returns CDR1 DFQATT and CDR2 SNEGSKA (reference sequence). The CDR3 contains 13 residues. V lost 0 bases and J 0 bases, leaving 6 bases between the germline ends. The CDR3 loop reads CSARDRASYEQYF. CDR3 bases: TGCAGTGCTAGAGACAGGGCCTCCTACGAGCAGTACTTC.

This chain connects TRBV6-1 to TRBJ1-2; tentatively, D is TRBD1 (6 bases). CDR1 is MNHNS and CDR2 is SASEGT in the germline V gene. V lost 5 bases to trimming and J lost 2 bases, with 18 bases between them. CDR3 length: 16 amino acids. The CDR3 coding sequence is TGTGCCAGCAGTAAGAACGAGCACAGGGAGAACTATGGCTACACCTTC. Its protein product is CASSKNEHRENYGYTF.

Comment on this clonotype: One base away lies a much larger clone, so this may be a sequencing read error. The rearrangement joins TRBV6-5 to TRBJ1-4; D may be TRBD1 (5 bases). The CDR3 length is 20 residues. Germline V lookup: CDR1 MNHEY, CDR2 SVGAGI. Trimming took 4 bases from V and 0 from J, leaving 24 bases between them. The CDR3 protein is CASSCSKATGDSSTNEKLFF. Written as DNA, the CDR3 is TGTGCCAGCAGTTGCTCGAAGGCTACGGGGGATTCATCAACTAATGAAAAACTGTTTTTT.

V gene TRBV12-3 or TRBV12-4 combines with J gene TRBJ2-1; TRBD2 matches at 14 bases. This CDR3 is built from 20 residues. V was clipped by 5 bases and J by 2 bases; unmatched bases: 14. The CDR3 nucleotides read TGTGCCAGCAGTAAAATCCGACTAGCGGGGGGGGACCCGCCCTACAATGAGCAGTTCTTC. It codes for CASSKIRLAGGDPPYNEQFF.

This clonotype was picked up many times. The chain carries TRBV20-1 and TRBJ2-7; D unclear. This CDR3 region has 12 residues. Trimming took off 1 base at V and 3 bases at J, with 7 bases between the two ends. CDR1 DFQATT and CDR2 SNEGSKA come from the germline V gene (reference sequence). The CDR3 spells CSARVADYEQYF. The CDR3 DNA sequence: TGCAGTGCTAGAGTCGCAGACTACGAGCAGTACTTC.

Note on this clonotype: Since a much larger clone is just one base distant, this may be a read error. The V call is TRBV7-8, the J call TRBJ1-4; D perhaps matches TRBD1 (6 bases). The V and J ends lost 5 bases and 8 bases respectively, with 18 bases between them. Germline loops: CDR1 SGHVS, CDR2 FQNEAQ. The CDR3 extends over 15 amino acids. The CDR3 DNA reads TGTGCCAGCAGCCGGTCACAGGGAGGTGGAGAAAAACTGTTTTTT. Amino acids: CASSRSQGGGEKLFF. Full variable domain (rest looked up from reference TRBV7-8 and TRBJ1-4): GAGVSQSPRYKVAKRGQDVALRCDPISGHVSLFWYQQALGQGPEFLTYFQNEAQLDKSGLPSDRFFAERPEGSVSTLKIQRTQQEDSAVYLCASSRSQGGGEKLFFGSGTQLSVL.

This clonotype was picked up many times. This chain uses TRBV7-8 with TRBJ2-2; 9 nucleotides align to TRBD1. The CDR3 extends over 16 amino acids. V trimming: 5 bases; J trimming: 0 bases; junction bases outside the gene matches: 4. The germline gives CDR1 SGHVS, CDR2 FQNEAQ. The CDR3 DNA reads TGTGCCAGCAGCACGAGACAGGGGGCGAACACCGGGGAGCTGTTTTTT. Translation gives CASSTRQGANTGELFF.

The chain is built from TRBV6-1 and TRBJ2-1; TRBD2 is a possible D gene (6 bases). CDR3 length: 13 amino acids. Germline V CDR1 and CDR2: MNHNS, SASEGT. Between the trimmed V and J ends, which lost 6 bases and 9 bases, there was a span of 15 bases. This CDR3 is CASRPRGLFEQFF. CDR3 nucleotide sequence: TGTGCCAGCAGACCGCGGGGCCTTTTTGAGCAGTTCTTC.

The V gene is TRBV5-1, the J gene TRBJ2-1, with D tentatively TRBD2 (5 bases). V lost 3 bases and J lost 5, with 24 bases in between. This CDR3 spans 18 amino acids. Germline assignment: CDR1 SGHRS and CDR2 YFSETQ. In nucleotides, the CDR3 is TGCGCCAGCAGCTCGCCGCCTAAAGGAGGCGGGCTAAACAATGAGCAGTTCTTC. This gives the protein CASSSPPKGGGLNNEQFF.

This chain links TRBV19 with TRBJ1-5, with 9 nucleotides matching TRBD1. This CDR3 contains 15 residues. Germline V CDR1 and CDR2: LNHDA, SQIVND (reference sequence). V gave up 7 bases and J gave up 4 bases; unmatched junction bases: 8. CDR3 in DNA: TGTGCCAGTACTCTGGGACAGGGTATTAATCAGCCCCAGCATTTT. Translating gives CASTLGQGINQPQHF.

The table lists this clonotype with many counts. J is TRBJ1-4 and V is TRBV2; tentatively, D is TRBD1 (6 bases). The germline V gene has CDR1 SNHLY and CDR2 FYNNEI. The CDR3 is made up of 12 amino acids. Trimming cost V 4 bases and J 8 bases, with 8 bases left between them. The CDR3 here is CASSGTAEKLFF. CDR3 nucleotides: TGTGCCAGCAGTGGGACAGCAGAAAAACTGTTTTTT.

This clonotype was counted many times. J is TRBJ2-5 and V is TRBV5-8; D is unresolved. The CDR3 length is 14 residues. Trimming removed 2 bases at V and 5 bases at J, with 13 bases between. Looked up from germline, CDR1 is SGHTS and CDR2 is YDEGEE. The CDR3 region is CASSFHSPGETQYF. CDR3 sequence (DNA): TGTGCCAGCAGCTTCCATAGCCCCGGGGAGACCCAGTACTTC.

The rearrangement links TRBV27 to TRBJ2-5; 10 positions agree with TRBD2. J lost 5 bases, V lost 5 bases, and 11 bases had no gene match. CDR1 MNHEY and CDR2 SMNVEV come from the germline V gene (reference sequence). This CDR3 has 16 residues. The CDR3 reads CASSGRLAGAGETQYF. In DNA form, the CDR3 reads TGTGCCAGCAGTGGTAGGCTAGCGGGGGCGGGGGAGACCCAGTACTTC.

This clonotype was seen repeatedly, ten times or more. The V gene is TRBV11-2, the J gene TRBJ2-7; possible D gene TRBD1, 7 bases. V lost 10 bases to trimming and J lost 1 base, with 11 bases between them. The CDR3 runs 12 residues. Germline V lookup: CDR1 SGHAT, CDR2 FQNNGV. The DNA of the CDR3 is TGTGCCATCAGGGGGGAATCCTACGAGCAGTACTTC. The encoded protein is CAIRGESYEQYF.

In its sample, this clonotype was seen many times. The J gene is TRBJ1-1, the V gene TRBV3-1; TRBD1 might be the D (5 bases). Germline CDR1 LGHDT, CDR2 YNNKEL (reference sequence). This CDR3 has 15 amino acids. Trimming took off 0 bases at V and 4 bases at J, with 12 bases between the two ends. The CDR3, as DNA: TGTGCCAGCAGCCAAGATGCCAGGGTGTCCACTGAAGCTTTCTTT. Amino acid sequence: CASSQDARVSTEAFF.

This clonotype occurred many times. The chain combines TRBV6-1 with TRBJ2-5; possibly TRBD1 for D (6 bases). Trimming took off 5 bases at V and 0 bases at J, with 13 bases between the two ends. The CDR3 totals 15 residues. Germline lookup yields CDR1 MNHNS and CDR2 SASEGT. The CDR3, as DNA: TGTGCCAGCAGTCACGGGACATCCTACCAAGAGACCCAGTACTTC. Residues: CASSHGTSYQETQYF.

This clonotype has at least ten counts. As DNA, the CDR3 is TGTGCCAGCAGGGACGGGGCGGGTGAAGCTTTCTTT. Translation: CASRDGAGEAFF. The chain carries TRBV6-1 and TRBJ1-1, with a weak D call TRBD1 (5 bases). The CDR3 has 12 amino acids. Trimming took 6 bases from V and 7 from J, leaving 12 bases between them. The germline CDR1 and CDR2 sequences are MNHNS and SASEGT.

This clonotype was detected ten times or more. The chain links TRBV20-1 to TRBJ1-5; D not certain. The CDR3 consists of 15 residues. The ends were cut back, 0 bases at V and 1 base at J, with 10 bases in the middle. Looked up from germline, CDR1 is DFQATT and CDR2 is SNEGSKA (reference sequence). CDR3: CSARDTGSSNQPQHF. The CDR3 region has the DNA TGCAGTGCTAGAGACACGGGTTCGAGCAATCAGCCCCAGCATTTT.

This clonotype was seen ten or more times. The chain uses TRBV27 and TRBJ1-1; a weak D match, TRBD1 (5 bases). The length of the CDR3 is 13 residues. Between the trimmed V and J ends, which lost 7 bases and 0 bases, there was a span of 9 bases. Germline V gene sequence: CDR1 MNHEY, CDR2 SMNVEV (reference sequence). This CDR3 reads CASKGALNTEAFF. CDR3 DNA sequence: TGTGCCAGCAAAGGGGCTCTGAACACTGAAGCTTTCTTT.

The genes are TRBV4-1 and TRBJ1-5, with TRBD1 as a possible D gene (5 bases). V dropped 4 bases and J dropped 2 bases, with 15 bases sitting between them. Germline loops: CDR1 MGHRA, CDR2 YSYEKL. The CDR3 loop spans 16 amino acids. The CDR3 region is CASSPPRGRGNQPQHF. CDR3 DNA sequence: TGCGCCAGCAGCCCCCCAAGGGGCAGGGGCAATCAGCCCCAGCATTTT.

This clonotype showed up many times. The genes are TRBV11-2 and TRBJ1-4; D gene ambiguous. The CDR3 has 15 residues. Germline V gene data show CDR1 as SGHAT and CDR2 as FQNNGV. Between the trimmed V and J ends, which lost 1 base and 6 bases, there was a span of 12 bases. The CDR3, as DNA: TGTGCCAGCAGCTTAGCGCCAGATCCTTATGAAAAACTGTTTTTT. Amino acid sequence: CASSLAPDPYEKLFF.

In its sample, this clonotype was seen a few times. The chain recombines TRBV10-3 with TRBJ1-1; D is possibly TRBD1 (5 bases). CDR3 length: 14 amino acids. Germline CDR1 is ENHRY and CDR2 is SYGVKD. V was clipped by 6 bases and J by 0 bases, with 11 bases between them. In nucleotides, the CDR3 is TGTGCCATCAGGATCGGGGGACTGAACACTGAAGCTTTCTTT. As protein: CAIRIGGLNTEAFF.

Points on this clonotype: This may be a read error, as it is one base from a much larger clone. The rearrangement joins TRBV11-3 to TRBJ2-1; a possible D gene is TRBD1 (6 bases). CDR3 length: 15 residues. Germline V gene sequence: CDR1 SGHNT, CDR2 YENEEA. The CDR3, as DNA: TGTACCAGCAGCCCCAGGGGACGTGGCCGGAATGAGCAGTTCTTC. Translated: CTSSPRGRGRNEQFF.

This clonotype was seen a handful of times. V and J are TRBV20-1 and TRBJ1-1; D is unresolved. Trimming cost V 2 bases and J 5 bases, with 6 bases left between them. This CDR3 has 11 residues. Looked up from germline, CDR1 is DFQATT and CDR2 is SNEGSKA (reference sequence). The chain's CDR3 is CSARLPTEAFF. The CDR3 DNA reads TGCAGTGCTAGATTGCCTACTGAAGCTTTCTTT.

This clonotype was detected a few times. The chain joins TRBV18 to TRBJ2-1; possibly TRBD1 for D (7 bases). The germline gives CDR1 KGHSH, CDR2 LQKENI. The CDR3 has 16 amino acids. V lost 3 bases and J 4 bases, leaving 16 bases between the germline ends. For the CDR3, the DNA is TGTGCCAGCTCACCCCCTGACAGGGAGGCTTACAATGAGCAGTTCTTC. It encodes CASSPPDREAYNEQFF.